The clone carrying this T cell receptor beta chain was seen repeatedly, ten times or more. Its matching antigen is unknown. The CDR3 covers 13 residues. The V end was cut by 1 base, the J end by 3 bases, with 8 bases between. From germline, CDR1 is SQVTM and CDR2 ANQGSEA. From 400 to 450 ng of RNA, a library with molecular barcoded alpha/delta and beta/gamma adaptors was made. TCRdb called the reads again in MiXCR, with one record for every CDR3 protein. This table holds approximately 61,000 distinct CDR3 sequences, under 20% found once. This sample is drawn from a study of read filtering for tumor transcriptome and immune sequencing. Study as a whole: After DNase treatment, RNA was made into whole-transcriptome libraries.

Study-level points and caveats: Approximately 82% of IR-seq clonotypes had one read, totaling about 3.3% of reads; RNA-seq: roughly 76% and 46%. RNA-seq captured clonotypes less deeply and reliably than IR-seq.

The TCR comes from a donor older than 35 with multiple myeloma. This chain uses TRBV29-1 with TRBJ2-3; D gene uncertain. The sequencing sample was made of a population of CD138-negative cells sorted from bone marrow. The CDR3 is CSVEGFVTDTQYF. In DNA, the CDR3 is TGCAGCGTTGAAGGGTTCGTAACAGATACGCAGTATTTT.